This TCR beta chain stems from a study of control samples from healthy donors and cancer patients. TCRdb keeps only in-frame clones here, not all; method: immunoSEQ multiplex PCR. The profile shows approximately 98,000 clones, approximately 82% of them singletons. This clone was detected only a few times. This CDR3 contains 15 residues. CDR1 SGHRS and CDR2 YFSETQ come from the germline V gene. The V and J ends lost 4 bases and 0 bases, in that order; junction bases with no gene match: 4. The rearrangement uses TRBV5-1 and TRBJ1-3, with 7 bases identical to TRBD1. This TCR was sampled from a man between 18 and 35 years old in good health. Input material: blood. The CDR3 reads CASSKGQFSGNTIYF. DNA for the CDR3: TGCGCCAGCAGCAAGGGACAGTTCTCTGGAAACACCATATATTTT.